This TCR beta chain was sequenced in a study of T cell repertoires in cytomegalovirus infection (dated by TCRdb to the late 2010s). Broadly, across the study: Donor HLA type was relevant to the analysis, because carriage of CMV infection together with the matching HLA type was indicated by public TCR beta signatures. Overall study results and their limits: The ex vivo response was dominated by HLA-C-restricted CMV-specific TCR beta clonotypes, and the single most frequent clonotype in two of eight donors was supplied by these HLA-C-restricted clonotypes. In both this cohort and an independent approximately 400-donor cohort, the cumulative frequency of public TCR beta family members distinguished carriers of CMV infection plus the relevant HLA type.

This clonotype has just a few counts. Its specific antigen is unknown. Per-nucleotide qualities are absent, and no much larger clonotype sits a single base away. Sequencing instrument: Illumina HiSeq 1500. The public reads were reanalyzed by TCRdb: fastp trimming at Q25, MiXCR alignment, in-frame beta chains only. Every distinct CDR3 protein forms one entry, paired with its most common genes and DNA. For this sample the table gives about 740,000 distinct CDR3 sequences, of which approximately 34% were detected only once. 2.8% of the sample comes from the top ten. The cysteine opens and the phenylalanine closes a CDR3 of 17 amino acids. Only the CDR3 part of the read is kept: 51 bases, read in frame from the first base. Here V drops 1 base and J drops 1 base, and the junction holds 5 bases not matched to any gene. CDR1 and CDR2 are read off the germline V gene (reference sequence) as SEHNR and FQNEAQ.

This chain is built from TRBV7-9 and TRBJ2-7, and TRBD2 aligns with 12 junction nucleotides. The sequenced sample consisted of PBMCs. The TCR was taken from a human donor in good health (CMV status not recorded). Some clones in this sample may be carry-over from other donors' samples. The DNA sequence is as follows: TGTGCCAGCAGCTTAGGCCTAGCGGGAGGGTTTTCCTACGAGCAGTACTTC. Its protein reads: CASSLGLAGGFSYEQYF. With all but the CDR3 taken from the reference TRBV7-9 and TRBJ2-7 genes, the full variable domain is: DTGVSQNPRHKITKRGQNVTFRCDPISEHNRLYWYRQTLGQGPEFLTYFQNEAQLEKSRLLSDRFSAERPKGSFSTLEIQRTEQGDSAMYLCASSLGLAGGFSYEQYFGPGTRLTVT.